The 14 T cell receptor beta chains below all came from one sample that was sequenced in a study of CD8+CD57+ T cells in acquired aplastic anemia. Both TCR beta VDJ combination and CDR3 sequence profiling were carried out. Genomic DNA was the template for this profiling. Each CDR3 protein gets one entry after TCRdb re-called the reads with MiXCR. This table has more than 150,000 distinct CDR3 sequences, over 60% appearing once. Sequencing was performed on sorted CD4+, CD8+, or CD8+CD57+ T cells (not recorded which) from PBMCs. These receptors all stem from a human donor with severe aplastic anemia or a healthy control (not recorded which).

There are many counts of this clonotype. The genes are TRBV25-1 and TRBJ1-1; D is unresolved. The CDR3 is made up of 14 amino acids. Trimming removed 5 bases at V and 3 bases at J, with 13 bases between. Germline-derived CDR1 and CDR2 are MGHDK and SYGVNS. The CDR3 sequence: CASSLMGRDTEAFF. DNA of the CDR3: TGTGCCAGCAGTCTCATGGGCCGGGACACTGAAGCTTTCTTT.

The genes are TRBV29-1 and TRBJ1-1; TRBD1 might be the D (5 bases). This CDR3 region has 14 residues. Germline CDR1 SQVTM, CDR2 ANQGSEA. Trimming stripped 3 bases from V and 0 bases from J, with 11 bases between. This CDR3 reads CSVDGQLMNTEAFF. CDR3 DNA sequence: TGCAGCGTTGACGGACAACTCATGAACACTGAAGCTTTCTTT. Full variable domain (missing parts from reference TRBV29-1 and TRBJ1-1): SAVISQKPSRDICQRGTSLTIQCQVDSQVTMMFWYRQQPGQSLTLIATANQGSEATYESGFVIDKFPISRPNLTFSTLTVSNMSPEDSSIYLCSVDGQLMNTEAFFGQGTRLTVV.

The chain employs TRBV7-9 and TRBJ2-1; TRBD2 aligns across 11 bases. Trimming at V came to 2 bases and at J to 0 bases, leaving 3 bases not matched to a gene. The CDR3 spans 17 residues. Germline V CDR1 and CDR2: SEHNR, FQNEAQ (reference sequence). This chain's CDR3 is CASSLSTSGSSYNEQFF. The CDR3 DNA is TGTGCCAGCAGCTTAAGTACTAGCGGGAGCTCCTACAATGAGCAGTTCTTC.

V gene TRBV5-1 combines with J gene TRBJ1-1; D is unclear. V was pared by 4 bases and J by 5 bases, with 9 bases between. This CDR3 is built from 12 residues. CDR1 is SGHRS and CDR2 is YFSETQ in the germline V gene. CDR3 sequence: CASSHTGTEAFF. The DNA of the CDR3 is TGCGCCAGCAGCCATACCGGGACTGAAGCTTTCTTT.

V usage is TRBV5-1 and J usage is TRBJ2-1; possibly TRBD2 for D (6 bases). Trimming left V 2 bases short and J 4 bases short, with 13 bases between. The CDR3 totals 15 residues. CDR1 SGHRS and CDR2 YFSETQ come from the germline V gene. The CDR3 coding sequence is TGCGCCAGCAGCTTTTATTACGGGACTTACAATGAGCAGTTCTTC. As protein: CASSFYYGTYNEQFF.

About this clonotype itself: Here the CDR3 omits its conserved ending phenylalanine or tryptophan, so a read error is the likely source. The V call is TRBV4-1, the J call TRBJ1-1; 8 bases map to TRBD1. The CDR3 is 14 residues long. The trim removed 4 bases at V and 4 bases at J, leaving 5 bases unmatched. Germline CDR1 and CDR2: MGHRA and YSYEKL. CDR3 coding DNA: TGCGCCAGCAGCCTGGGACAGGTCCCCACTGAAGCTTTCCTT. It encodes CASSLGQVPTEAFL.

The rearrangement uses TRBV12-5 and TRBJ1-5; 10 bases are shared with TRBD1. The CDR3 is 13 amino acids. V trimming: 7 bases; J trimming: 5 bases; junction bases outside the gene matches: 2. The V gene's germline CDR1 is LGHNT and CDR2 FRNRAP. The CDR3 DNA follows: TGTGCTAGTGCTGGGACAGGGGATCAGCCCCAGCATTTT. This gives the protein CASAGTGDQPQHF.

The count of this clonotype is one. The chain combines TRBV7-6 with TRBJ2-2, with 9 bases matching TRBD1. The CDR3 has 14 residues. J gave up 7 bases and V 5 bases, and 5 bases lay outside the gene matches. Germline CDR1 is SGHVS and CDR2 is FNYEAQ. The CDR3 spells CASSPGQGHGELFF. CDR3 DNA: TGTGCCAGCAGCCCGGGACAGGGACACGGGGAGCTGTTTTTT.

The chain links TRBV10-2 to TRBJ1-1; perhaps TRBD1 as D (5 bases). V was cut by 4 bases and J by 3 bases, with 9 bases left in between. This CDR3 comprises 13 residues. CDR1 and CDR2 from the germline V gene are WSHSY and SAAADI. CDR3 in DNA: TGCGCCAGCAGTGTGGGGGGTGACACTGAAGCTTTCTTT. This sequence encodes CASSVGGDTEAFF.

A single count supports this clonotype. The V and J genes are TRBV11-3 and TRBJ2-2, with D possibly matching TRBD2 (6 bases). The CDR3 consists of 17 residues. Trimming shortened V by 0 bases and J by 3 bases, and 14 bases separated the two germline ends. Germline V gene sequence: CDR1 SGHNT, CDR2 YENEEA. The CDR3 DNA is TGTGCCAGCAGCTTAGATGGAGGCAGGGAGGACACCGGGGAGCTGTTTTTT. Protein product: CASSLDGGREDTGELFF.

This sequence joins TRBV5-6 and TRBJ2-1; 7 bases line up with TRBD2. The DNA matches TRBJ2-7 better at its end, which makes the J call doubtful. The CDR3 is 16 amino acids. Germline V lookup: CDR1 SGHDT, CDR2 YYEEEE. CDR3 sequence (DNA): TGTGCCAGCAGCTCTAGAGACGAGAGGGGAGGGTTCGAGCAGTACTTC. This sequence encodes CASSSRDERGGFEQYF.

This sequence joins TRBV5-1 and TRBJ2-1, with D perhaps being TRBD1 or TRBD2 (5 bases each). V shed 2 bases and J shed 9 bases, with 9 bases lying between them. CDR1 is SGHRS, CDR2 YFSETQ, per germline. The CDR3 contains 12 residues. The chain's CDR3 is CASSFVGTEQFF. CDR3 sequence (DNA): TGCGCCAGCAGCTTTGTCGGGACTGAGCAGTTCTTC. Using reference TRBV5-1 and TRBJ2-1 for the parts outside the CDR3, the full variable domain is KAGVTQTPRYLIKTRGQQVTLSCSPISGHRSVSWYQQTPGQGLQFLFEYFSETQRNKGNFPGRFSGRQFSNSRSEMNVSTLELGDSALYLCASSFVGTEQFFGPGTRLTVL.

V and J are TRBV7-3 and TRBJ1-2, with 9 bases aligning to TRBD1. The CDR3 runs 16 residues. V was pared by 5 bases and J by 7 bases, with 14 bases of the junction left unmatched. Germline CDR1 reads SGHTA; CDR2 reads FQGTGA. The CDR3 region is CASSDNPGQGGIGYTF. The CDR3 nucleotides read TGTGCCAGCAGCGATAACCCGGGACAGGGAGGGATTGGCTACACCTTC.

V and J are TRBV7-9 and TRBJ2-1; D not certain. Trimming removed 4 bases from V and 12 bases from J, with 19 bases in between. Looked up from germline, CDR1 is SEHNR and CDR2 is FQNEAQ (reference sequence). CDR3 length: 14 residues. Here the CDR3 reads CASSSGYNTDTQFF. CDR3 sequence (DNA): TGTGCCAGCAGCTCGGGCTACAACACAGATACGCAGTTCTTC.